What follows are 18 T cell receptor beta chains derived from one specimen sequenced in a study of blood T cell repertoires in COVID-19. Sequencing was performed with immunoSEQ multiplex PCR; in TCRdb, only in-frame clones are kept and a portion is missing. The data show under 300,000 clones, more than 70% seen once. Sequencing was done on a sample of peripheral blood. The receptor set was obtained from a woman aged 40 to 50 who had recovered from COVID-19.

The chain joins TRBV5-1 to TRBJ1-2, with 11 bases fitting TRBD1. Germline CDR1 and CDR2: SGHRS and YFSETQ. The CDR3 is made up of 17 amino acids. J was trimmed by 4 bases and V by 3 bases; bases with no gene match: 11. The CDR3, as DNA: TGCGCCAGCAGCTACCTCGCCCCGGGACAGGGGGGCTATGGCTACACCTTC. Encoded protein: CASSYLAPGQGGYGYTF. The full variable domain, in which reference TRBV5-1 and TRBJ1-2 provide the parts outside the CDR3, is KAGVTQTPRYLIKTRGQQVTLSCSPISGHRSVSWYQQTPGQGLQFLFEYFSETQRNKGNFPGRFSGRQFSNSRSEMNVSTLELGDSALYLCASSYLAPGQGGYGYTFGSGTRLTVV.

This clone was detected only once. This chain uses TRBV4-1 with TRBJ2-1; 11 bases agree with TRBD2. Germline CDR1 reads MGHRA; CDR2 reads YSYEKL. This CDR3 has 16 amino acids. The junction had 11 bases not matched to a gene; V was cut back by 1 base and J by 12 bases. CDR3 sequence: CASSQVGVAGGPGQFF. CDR3 bases: TGCGCCAGCAGCCAAGTTGGAGTAGCGGGAGGGCCCGGGCAGTTCTTC.

The V and J genes are TRBV2 and TRBJ2-5, with TRBD2 matching 11 bases. Per the germline V gene, CDR1 is SNHLY and CDR2 is FYNNEI. V was clipped by 4 bases and J by 2 bases; unmatched bases: 9. The CDR3 is 17 amino acids. CDR3: CASSALASGRQQETQYF. The CDR3 bases are TGTGCCAGCAGTGCCCTGGCTAGCGGGAGGCAACAAGAGACCCAGTACTTC.

This chain connects TRBV30 to TRBJ2-1, with TRBD1 as a possible D gene (5 bases). CDR1 and CDR2 from the germline V gene are GTSNPN and SVGIG (reference sequence). The CDR3 runs to 15 residues. The V and J ends lost 0 bases and 6 bases respectively, with 15 bases between them. The CDR3 coding sequence is TGTGCCTGGAGTGTAGCCAGGGCTGTGGGCAATGAGCAGTTCTTC. This codes for CAWSVARAVGNEQFF.

V usage is TRBV6-1 and J usage is TRBJ1-2, with 7 bases fitting TRBD1. After removal of 2 bases from V and 3 bases from J, the junction contained 3 bases not matched to a gene. This CDR3 has 14 residues. Per the germline V gene, CDR1 is MNHNS and CDR2 is SASEGT. The CDR3 nucleotides are TGTGCCAGCAGTGAAACCGGGACAGACTATGGCTACACCTTC. This encodes CASSETGTDYGYTF.

This clone was detected a few times. V usage is TRBV11-3 and J usage is TRBJ1-1; D is unclear. This CDR3 has 12 amino acids. CDR1 is SGHNT, CDR2 YENEEA, per germline. Trimming shortened V by 3 bases and J by 3 bases, and 5 bases separated the two germline ends. The CDR3 spells CASSLRYTEAFF. CDR3 nucleotide sequence: TGTGCCAGCAGCTTGAGGTACACTGAAGCTTTCTTT.

This sequence joins TRBV30 and TRBJ2-5; 10 positions agree with TRBD2. The CDR3 totals 15 residues. Unmatched junction bases numbered 7, after V lost 3 bases and J lost 3 bases. Germline CDR1 is GTSNPN and CDR2 is SVGIG (reference sequence). CDR3 nucleotide sequence: TGTGCCTGGAGCCCACCCGGACTAGCGGAAGAGACCCAGTACTTC. It encodes CAWSPPGLAEETQYF.

This chain connects TRBV19 to TRBJ2-7; 10 bases map to TRBD1. Germline values: CDR1 LNHDA, CDR2 SQIVND (reference sequence). V was pared by 6 bases and J by 3 bases, with 5 bases of the junction left unmatched. The CDR3 covers 14 residues. The chain's CDR3 is CASSRTGGLYEQYF. The CDR3 bases are TGTGCCAGTAGCAGGACAGGGGGTCTCTACGAGCAGTACTTC.

The chain recombines TRBV19 with TRBJ2-2; D possibly corresponds to TRBD1 (5 bases). The CDR3 spans 13 residues. V was clipped by 9 bases and J by 2 bases, with 10 bases between them. CDR1 is LNHDA, CDR2 SQIVND, per germline (reference sequence). The CDR3 spells CASRQTNTGELFF. CDR3 DNA: TGTGCCAGCCGACAGACCAACACCGGGGAGCTGTTTTTT.

This chain uses TRBV21-1 with TRBJ1-1; the tabulated D call, TRBD1, remains unverified against the DNA. TRBV21-1 is annotated as a pseudogene. CDR3 length: 15 residues. The CDR3 nucleotides are TGTGCCAGCAGCCCTCGACAGGGGGCGCATACTGAAGCTTTCTTT. This sequence encodes CASSPRQGAHTEAFF.

The rearrangement links TRBV30 to TRBJ1-2, with 7 bases lining up with TRBD1. CDR1 and CDR2 from the germline V gene are GTSNPN and SVGIG (reference sequence). This CDR3 contains 12 residues. This chain's CDR3 is CAQQGRLYGYTF. CDR3 nucleotide sequence: TGTGCACAACAGGGGCGACTGTATGGCTACACCTTC.

This rearrangement joins TRBV9 to TRBJ2-1; tentatively, D is TRBD2 (5 bases). The germline V gene has CDR1 SGDLS and CDR2 YYNGEE. The CDR3 is made up of 18 amino acids. V lost 0 bases and J lost 9, with 25 bases in between. The CDR3 reads CASSVGWQPFPSPPEQFF. The CDR3 region has the DNA TGTGCCAGCAGCGTAGGGTGGCAGCCGTTTCCTAGCCCCCCTGAGCAGTTCTTC.

The chain links TRBV9 to TRBJ2-2; 10 nucleotides align to TRBD1. The germline CDR1 and CDR2 sequences are SGDLS and YYNGEE. The CDR3 spans 15 residues. Losses at the gene ends were 3 bases for V and 7 bases for J; bases not matched to a gene: 6. The CDR3 is CASSETGGGGGELFF. The DNA of the CDR3 is TGTGCCAGCAGCGAGACAGGGGGCGGTGGCGGGGAGCTGTTTTTT.

This chain uses TRBV5-1 with TRBJ1-1; no definite D call. Germline V gene data show CDR1 as SGHRS and CDR2 as YFSETQ. Trimming left V 0 bases short and J 4 bases short, with 10 bases between. The CDR3 consists of 14 residues. The CDR3 DNA reads as TGCGCCAGCAGCTTGGGGGCAGAAACCACTGAAGCTTTCTTT. It is translated as CASSLGAETTEAFF.

This clone showed up just a few times. This chain links TRBV7-9 with TRBJ1-5, with 9 bases identical to TRBD1. Germline-derived CDR1 and CDR2 are SEHNR and FQNEAQ (reference sequence). The CDR3 is made up of 14 amino acids. V shed 5 bases and J 6 bases; nucleotides not matched to a gene: 5. CDR3 protein: CASSLTGGSQPQHF. The CDR3 nucleotides are TGTGCCAGCAGCCTGACAGGGGGAAGTCAGCCCCAGCATTTT.

This clone was picked up a small number of times. The chain has TRBV5-6 and TRBJ1-2; 9 bases are a match to TRBD1. This CDR3 spans 14 amino acids. Germline CDR1 and CDR2: SGHDT and YYEEEE. The ends lost 4 bases at V and 5 bases at J; junction bases unmatched: 6. The CDR3 nucleotides are TGTGCCAGCAGCCCACAGGGGGCGCCGTATGGCTACACCTTC. Residues: CASSPQGAPYGYTF.

The chain recombines TRBV5-6 with TRBJ2-5, with TRBD2 matching 14 bases. The V segment lost 4 bases and the J segment 1 base; nucleotides outside the gene matches: 9. The CDR3 is 18 amino acids. Germline assignment: CDR1 SGHDT and CDR2 YYEEEE. The CDR3 nucleotides are TGTGCCAGCAGCCCTGGACTAGCGGGAGGCCCATTCCAAGAGACCCAGTACTTC. Translating it yields CASSPGLAGGPFQETQYF.

The chain combines TRBV29-1 with TRBJ1-2; the match to TRBD1 covers 9 bases. Per germline, CDR1 SQVTM and CDR2 ANQGSEA. V shed 5 bases, J shed 2 bases, and the junction held 3 bases outside the gene matches. The CDR3 is 13 residues long. The DNA for the CDR3 is TGCAGCGTTCCTGGACAGGGGAACTATGGCTACACCTTC. Residues: CSVPGQGNYGYTF.